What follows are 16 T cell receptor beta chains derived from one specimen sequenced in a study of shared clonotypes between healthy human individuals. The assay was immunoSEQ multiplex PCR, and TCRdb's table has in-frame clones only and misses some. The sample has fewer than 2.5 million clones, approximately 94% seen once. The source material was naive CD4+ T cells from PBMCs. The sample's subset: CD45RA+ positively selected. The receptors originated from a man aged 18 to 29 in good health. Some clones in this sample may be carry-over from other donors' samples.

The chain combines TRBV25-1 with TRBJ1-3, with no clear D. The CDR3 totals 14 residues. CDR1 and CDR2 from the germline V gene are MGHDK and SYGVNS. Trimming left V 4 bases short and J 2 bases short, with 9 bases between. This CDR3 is CASSVADAGNTIYF. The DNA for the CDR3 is TGTGCCAGCAGTGTGGCGGACGCTGGAAACACCATATATTTT. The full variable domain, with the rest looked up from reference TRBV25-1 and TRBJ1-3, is EADIYQTPRYLVIGTGKKITLECSQTMGHDKMYWYQQDPGMELHLIHYSYGVNSTEKGDLSSESTVSRIRTEHFPLTLESARPSHTSQYLCASSVADAGNTIYFGEGSWLTVV.

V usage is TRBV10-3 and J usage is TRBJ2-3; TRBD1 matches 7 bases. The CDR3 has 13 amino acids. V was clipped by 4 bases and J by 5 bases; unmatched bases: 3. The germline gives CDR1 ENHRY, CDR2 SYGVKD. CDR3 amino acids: CAISGQGKDTQYF. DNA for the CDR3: TGTGCCATCAGTGGACAGGGAAAAGATACGCAGTATTTT.

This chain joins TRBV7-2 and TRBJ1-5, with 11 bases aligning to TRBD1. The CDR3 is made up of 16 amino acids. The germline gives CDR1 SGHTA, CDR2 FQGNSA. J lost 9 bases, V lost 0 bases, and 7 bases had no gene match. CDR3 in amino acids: CASSLAGTGGKGPQHF. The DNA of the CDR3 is TGTGCCAGCAGCTTAGCGGGGACAGGGGGAAAGGGGCCCCAGCATTTT.

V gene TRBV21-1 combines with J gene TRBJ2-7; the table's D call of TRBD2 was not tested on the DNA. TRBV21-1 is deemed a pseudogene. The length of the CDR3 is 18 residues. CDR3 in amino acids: CASSKKPPFDWSSYEQYF. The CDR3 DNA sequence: TGTGCCAGCAGCAAAAAGCCGCCTTTTGACTGGAGCTCCTACGAGCAGTACTTC.

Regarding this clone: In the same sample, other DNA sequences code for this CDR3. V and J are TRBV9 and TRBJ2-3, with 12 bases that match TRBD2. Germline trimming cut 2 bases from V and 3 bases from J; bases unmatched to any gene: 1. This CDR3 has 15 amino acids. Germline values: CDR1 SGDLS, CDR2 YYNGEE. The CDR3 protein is CASSVGLAGTDTQYF. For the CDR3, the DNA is TGTGCCAGCAGCGTCGGACTAGCGGGAACAGATACGCAGTATTTT.

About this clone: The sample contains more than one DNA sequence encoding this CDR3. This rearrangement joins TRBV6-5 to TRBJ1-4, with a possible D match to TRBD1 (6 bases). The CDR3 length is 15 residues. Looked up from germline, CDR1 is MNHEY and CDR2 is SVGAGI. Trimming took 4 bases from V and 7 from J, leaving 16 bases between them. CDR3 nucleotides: TGTGCCAGCAGTTCCTTACAGGGCGTAGGTGAAAAACTGTTTTTT. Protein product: CASSSLQGVGEKLFF.

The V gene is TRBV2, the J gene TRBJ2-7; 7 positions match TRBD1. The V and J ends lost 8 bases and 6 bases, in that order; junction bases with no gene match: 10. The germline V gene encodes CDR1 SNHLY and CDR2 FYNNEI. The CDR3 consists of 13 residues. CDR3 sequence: CASSNDRDGEQYF. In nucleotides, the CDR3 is TGTGCCAGCTCGAACGACAGGGACGGCGAGCAGTACTTC.

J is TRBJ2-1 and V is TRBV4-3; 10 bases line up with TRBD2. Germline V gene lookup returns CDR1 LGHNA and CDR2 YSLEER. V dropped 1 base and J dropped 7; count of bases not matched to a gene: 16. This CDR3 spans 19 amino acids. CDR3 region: CASSQGSRGSASGRNEQFF. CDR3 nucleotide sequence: TGCGCCAGCAGCCAAGGGTCAAGAGGTTCGGCTAGCGGGAGAAATGAGCAGTTCTTC.

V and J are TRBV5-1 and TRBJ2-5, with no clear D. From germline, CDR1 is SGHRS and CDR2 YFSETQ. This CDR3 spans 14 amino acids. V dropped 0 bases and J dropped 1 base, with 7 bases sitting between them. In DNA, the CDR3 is TGCGCCAGCAGCTTGGGCCATACCCAAGAGACCCAGTACTTC. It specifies CASSLGHTQETQYF.

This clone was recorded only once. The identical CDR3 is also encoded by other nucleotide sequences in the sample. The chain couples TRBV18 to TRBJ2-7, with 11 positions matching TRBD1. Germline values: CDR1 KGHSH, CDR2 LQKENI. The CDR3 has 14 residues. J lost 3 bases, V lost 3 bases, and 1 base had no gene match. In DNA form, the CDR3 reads TGTGCCAGCTCACCTGGGACAGGGGGCTACGAGCAGTACTTC. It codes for CASSPGTGGYEQYF.

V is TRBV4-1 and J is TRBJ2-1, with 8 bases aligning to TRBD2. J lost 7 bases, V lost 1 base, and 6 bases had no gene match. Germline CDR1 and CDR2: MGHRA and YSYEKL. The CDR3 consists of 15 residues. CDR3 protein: CASSQGGTRLNEQFF. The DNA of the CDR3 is TGCGCCAGCAGCCAAGGAGGGACTAGGTTAAATGAGCAGTTCTTC.

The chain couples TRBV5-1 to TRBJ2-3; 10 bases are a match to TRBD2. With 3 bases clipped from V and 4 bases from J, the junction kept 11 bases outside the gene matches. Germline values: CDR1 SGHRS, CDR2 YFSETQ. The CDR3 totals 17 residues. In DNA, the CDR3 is TGCGCCAGCAGCTCCCTATCTCTAGCGGGAGTCGCAGATACGCAGTATTTT. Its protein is CASSSLSLAGVADTQYF.

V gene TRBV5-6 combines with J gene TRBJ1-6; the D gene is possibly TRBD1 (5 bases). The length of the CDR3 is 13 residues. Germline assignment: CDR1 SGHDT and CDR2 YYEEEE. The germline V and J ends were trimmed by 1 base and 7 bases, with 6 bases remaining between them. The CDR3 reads CASSLQGNSPLHF. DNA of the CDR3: TGTGCCAGCAGCTTGCAGGGAAATTCACCCCTCCACTTT.

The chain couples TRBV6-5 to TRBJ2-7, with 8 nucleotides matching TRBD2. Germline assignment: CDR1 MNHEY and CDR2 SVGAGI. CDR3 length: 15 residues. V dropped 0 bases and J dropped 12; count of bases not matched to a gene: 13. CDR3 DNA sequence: TGTGCCAGCAGTTACTCGGGGCTAGCGGGCGGGAGATGGTACTTC. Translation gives CASSYSGLAGGRWYF.

The CDR3 region is CASSQFLAVNEQFF. For the CDR3, the DNA is TGTGCCAGCAGCCAATTCCTAGCGGTCAATGAGCAGTTCTTC. The rearrangement links TRBV7-3 to TRBJ2-1; 7 bases fit TRBD2. Germline CDR1 SGHTA, CDR2 FQGTGA. This CDR3 region has 14 residues. Trimming at V came to 5 bases and at J to 6 bases, leaving 7 bases not matched to a gene.

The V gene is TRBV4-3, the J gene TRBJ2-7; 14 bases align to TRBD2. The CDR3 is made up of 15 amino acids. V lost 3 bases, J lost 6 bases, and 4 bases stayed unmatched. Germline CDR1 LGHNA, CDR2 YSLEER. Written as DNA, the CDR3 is TGCGCCAGCAGCCAGGGACTAGCGGGAGTTAGCGAGCAGTACTTC. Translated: CASSQGLAGVSEQYF.